These T cell receptor beta chains were read from a single sample in a study of beta chain features in type 1 diabetes. Measured with immunoSEQ multiplex PCR; TCRdb has only the in-frame clones, and not every one. The repertoire consists of 400,000 to 450,000 clones, with about 14% occurring once and the leading ten covering roughly 0.04%. Input material: naive CD4+ T cells from blood. These receptors were taken from a man aged 25 to 40 in good health. CDR3s include the opening cysteine and the closing phenylalanine or tryptophan. The order of the fields is J gene, V gene, clone size, D gene, CDR3 DNA, CDR3 protein. D genes are given only for firm matches. Clone size, where shown, is once, few, many, or a class for clones that have expanded.

TRBJ2-4 TRBV7-2 few . TGTGCCAGCAGCTTAAGTCGGGGAAACATTCAGTACTTC CASSLSRGNIQYF
TRBJ1-4 TRBV7-9 few . TGTGCCAGCAGCTTAGACCCCAGAGAAAAACTGTTTTTT CASSLDPREKLFF
TRBJ2-1 TRBV2 . TRBD1 TGTGCCAGCAGTGGCACAGGGGGCAATGAGCAGTTCTTC CASSGTGGNEQFF
TRBJ2-7 TRBV4-1 few . TGCGCCAGCAGCCCGGGTCCGGTGGACTACGAGCAGTACTTC CASSPGPVDYEQYF
TRBJ1-1 TRBV5-4 . . TGTGCCAGCAGCTTGGGCGTCAGGGGGAACACTGAAGCTTTCTTT CASSLGVRGNTEAFF
TRBJ2-2 TRBV19 . . TGTGCCAGTAGTATAAGAGCCGGGGAGCTGTTTTTT CASSIRAGELFF
TRBJ2-1 TRBV6-1 . TRBD2 TGTGCCAGCAGTGAAGTCGTACTAGCGGGAGTATACAATGAGCAGTTCTTC CASSEVVLAGVYNEQFF
TRBJ2-1 TRBV29-1 . . TGCAGCGTTATGATGATAGGAACAGTCGCCTACAATGAGCAGTTCTTC CSVMMIGTVAYNEQFF
TRBJ2-5 TRBV28 few . TGTGCCAGCAGTTTATTCAAACTGGAGACCCAGTACTTC CASSLFKLETQYF
TRBJ2-5 TRBV30 . TRBD2 TGTGCCTGGTCGGGGGGCCAAGAGACCCAGTACTTC CAWSGGQETQYF
TRBJ2-4 TRBV19 few . TGTGCCAGTTCTCAAAACCGGGACAACATTCAGTACTTC CASSQNRDNIQYF
TRBJ1-5 TRBV5-1 . . TGCGCCAGCAGCTTGGAGGTAAATCAGCCCCAGCATTTT CASSLEVNQPQHF
TRBJ2-4 TRBV21-1 . . TGTGCCAGCAGCAAAGAGGACCGGGACAGGGCTTTTCAGTACTTC CASSKEDRDRAFQYF
TRBJ2-1 TRBV30 few TRBD2 TGTGCCTGGAGTGTAGGGACTAGCGACTACAATGAGCAGTTCTTC CAWSVGTSDYNEQFF
TRBJ2-3 TRBV20-1 few . TGCAGTGCTAGAGTTACAGATACGCAGTATTTT CSARVTDTQYF
TRBJ2-3 TRBV30 . TRBD2 TGTGCCTGGGGTACAGCGCGGGAGCCGATAGATACGCAGTATTTT CAWGTAREPIDTQYF
TRBJ2-3 TRBV2 . TRBD1 TGTGCCAGCAGTTCCGACAGGGGCACAGATACGCAGTATTTT CASSSDRGTDTQYF
TRBJ2-1 TRBV29-1 few TRBD2 TGCAGCGTTGAGGGAAGCGGGGGGAGTGAGCAGTTCTTC CSVEGSGGSEQFF
TRBJ2-7 TRBV5-6 few . TGTGCCAGCCGATCTACCGGGGAATCCTACGAGCAGTACTTC CASRSTGESYEQYF
TRBJ2-3 TRBV7-9 . . TGTGCCAGCAGCTTAGAGCGGCCCCCGGATACGCAGTATTTT CASSLERPPDTQYF
TRBJ2-3 TRBV6-5 . TRBD1 TGTGCCACCCAGAGGGGGCAGGTAGATACGCAGTATTTT CATQRGQVDTQYF
TRBJ2-3 TRBV9 . . TGTGCCAGCAGCGTAGGGGGAGATACGCAGTATTTT CASSVGGDTQYF
TRBJ2-5 TRBV10-3 . . TGTGCCATCAGTGCCCGTGCCAGGGGAGGGGTAGAGACCCAGTACTTC CAISARARGGVETQYF
TRBJ1-1 TRBV7-9 few . TGTGCCAGCGGACTCGGACTGAACACTGAAGCTTTCTTT CASGLGLNTEAFF
TRBJ2-6 TRBV18 . . TGTGCCAGCTCACCAACCTCTGGGGCCAACGTCCTGACTTTC CASSPTSGANVLTF
TRBJ1-1 TRBV6-6 . . TGTGCCAGCAGTTACTCCTCACTGAACACTGAAGCTTTCTTT CASSYSSLNTEAFF
TRBJ2-3 TRBV10-3 . TRBD1 TGTGCCATCAGCACAACGACAGGGGGCGCGGATACGCAGTATTTT CAISTTTGGADTQYF
TRBJ2-1 TRBV11-2 few . TGTGCCAGCAGCTCGGGGACATTAAATGAGCAGTTCTTC CASSSGTLNEQFF
TRBJ1-4 TRBV2 . TRBD1 TGTGCCAGCACCCCCAGGGGGGTGGATGAAAAACTGTTTTTT CASTPRGVDEKLFF
TRBJ2-5 TRBV7-2 . TRBD1 TGTGCCAGCAGCTCACCAGACGGGACAGGGCGTGAGACCCAGTACTTC CASSSPDGTGRETQYF
TRBJ2-4 TRBV23-1 few . TGCGCCAGCATGTACAAAGCCAGCTTAGCCAAAAACATTCAGTACTTC CASMYKASLAKNIQYF
TRBJ2-1 TRBV30 few . TGTGCCTGGAGTGGATCCAATGAGCAGTTCTTC CAWSGSNEQFF
TRBJ2-3 TRBV9 few . TGTGCCAGCAGCGTAGCCGATCGGACAGCGGCAGATACGCAGTATTTT CASSVADRTAADTQYF
TRBJ2-3 TRBV7-2 few TRBD2 TGTGCCAGCAGCTTCATGACTAGCGGGCGCGATACGCAGTATTTT CASSFMTSGRDTQYF
TRBJ2-3 TRBV18 . TRBD2 TGTGCCAGCACTGGACTAGCGGGAGTAACAGATACGCAGTATTTT CASTGLAGVTDTQYF
TRBJ1-1 TRBV29-1 few . TGCAGCGTTGAGGGGAGTTGGGACACTGAAGCTTTCTTT CSVEGSWDTEAFF
TRBJ2-3 TRBV20-1 . . TGCAGTGCTAGCATTAATACGCAGTATTTT CSASINTQYF